This TCR beta chain was obtained from a study of cytomegalovirus exposure and HLA in healthy donors. Whole-study results and caveats: Reports indicated that the classifier achieved high specificity and sensitivity in diagnosing cytomegalovirus status. There were 150 to 200 TCR beta chains listed as cytomegalovirus-associated. According to a subsequent analysis, TCR clusters from the first cohort were inclined to appear together in the roughly 120 validation repertoires.

The study drew the donors from its roughly 110-subject validation cohort, separate from the approximately 670-subject first cohort. Measured with immunoSEQ multiplex PCR; TCRdb has only the in-frame clones, and not every one. Of around 300,000 clones in the sample, about 85% were seen once. This CDR3 has 14 residues. The V end lost 5 bases, the J end lost 1 base, and 12 bases lay between the germline ends. Germline V gene lookup returns CDR1 SGHVS and CDR2 FQNEAQ. Worth noting for this clone: Its antigen is unidentified.

V is TRBV7-8 and J is TRBJ2-7; D is possibly TRBD1 (6 bases). This clonotype was sampled from a woman aged 30 to 39 in good health and CMV-seropositive. The sequencing input was PBMCs. Here the CDR3 DNA reads TGTGCCAGCAGCCGGACAGATAAATCCTACGAGCAGTACTTC. This codes for CASSRTDKSYEQYF.